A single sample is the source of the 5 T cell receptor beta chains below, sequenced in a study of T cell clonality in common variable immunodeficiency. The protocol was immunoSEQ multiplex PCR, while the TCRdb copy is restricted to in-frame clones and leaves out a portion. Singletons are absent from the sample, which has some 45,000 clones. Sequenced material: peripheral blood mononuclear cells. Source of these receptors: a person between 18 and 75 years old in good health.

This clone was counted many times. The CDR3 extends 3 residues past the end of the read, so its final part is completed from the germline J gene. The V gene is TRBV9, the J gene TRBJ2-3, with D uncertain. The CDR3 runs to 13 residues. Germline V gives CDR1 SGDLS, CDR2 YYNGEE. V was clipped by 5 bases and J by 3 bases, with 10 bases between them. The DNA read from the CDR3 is TGTGCCAGCAGAGCGTTGTTGACAGATACG. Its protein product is CASRALLTDT. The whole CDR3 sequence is CASRALLTDTQYF.

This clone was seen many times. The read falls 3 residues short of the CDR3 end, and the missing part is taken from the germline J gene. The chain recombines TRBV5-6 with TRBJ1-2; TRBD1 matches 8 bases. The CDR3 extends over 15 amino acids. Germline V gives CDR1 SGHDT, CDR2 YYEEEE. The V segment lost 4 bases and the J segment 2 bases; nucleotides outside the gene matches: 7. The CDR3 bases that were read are TGTGCCAGCAGCCCAGGACAGGGAGGGAACTATGGC. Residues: CASSPGQGGNYG. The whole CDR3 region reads CASSPGQGGNYGYTF.

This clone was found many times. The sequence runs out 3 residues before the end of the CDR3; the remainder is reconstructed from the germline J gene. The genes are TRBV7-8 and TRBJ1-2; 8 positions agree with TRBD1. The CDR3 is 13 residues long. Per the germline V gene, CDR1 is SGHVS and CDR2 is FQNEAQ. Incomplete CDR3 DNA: TGTGCCAGCAAACTAGCAGGGGGCGTGGGC. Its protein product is CASKLAGGVG. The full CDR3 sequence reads CASKLAGGVGYTF.

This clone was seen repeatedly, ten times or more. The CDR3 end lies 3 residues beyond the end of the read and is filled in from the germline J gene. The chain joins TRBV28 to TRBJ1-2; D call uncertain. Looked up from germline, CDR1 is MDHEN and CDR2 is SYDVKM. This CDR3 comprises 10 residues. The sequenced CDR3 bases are TGTGCCAGCAGTTTTACTACC. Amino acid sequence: CASSFTT. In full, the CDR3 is CASSFTTYTF.

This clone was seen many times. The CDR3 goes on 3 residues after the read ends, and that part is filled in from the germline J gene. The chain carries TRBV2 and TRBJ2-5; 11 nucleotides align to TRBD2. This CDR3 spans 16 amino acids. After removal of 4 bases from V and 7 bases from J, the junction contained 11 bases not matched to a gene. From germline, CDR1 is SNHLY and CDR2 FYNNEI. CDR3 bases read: TGTGCCAGCAGTGCAACGACTAGCGGGGCAATGGGGACC. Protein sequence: CASSATTSGAMGT. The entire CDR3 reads CASSATTSGAMGTQYF.